The sequence of this T cell receptor beta chain was determined in a study of CD8 T cells in ankylosing spondylitis. Study results and limitations: It appeared that ankylosing spondylitis blood was characterized by a TCR beta motif of roughly 8 highly homologous variants. In the blood and synovial fluid of reactive arthritis, some motif variants had been previously reported.

Concerning this clonotype: The antigen is unknown.

TCRdb itself ran the 5' RACE reads through MiXCR, one entry per CDR3 protein. The table records about 420,000 distinct CDR3 sequences, around 24% of them present only once. The sample taken for sequencing was blood, either unsorted or a sorted T cell fraction (not recorded which). This receptor was taken from a male donor with ankylosing spondylitis.

The CDR3 reads CASSPDRGYSNQPQHF. In DNA form, the CDR3 reads TGTGCCAGTAGTCCAGACAGGGGGTATAGCAATCAGCCCCAGCATTTT. This chain connects TRBV19 to TRBJ1-5; 9 nucleotides match TRBD1. CDR1 LNHDA and CDR2 SQIVND come from the germline V gene (reference sequence). CDR3 size: 16 residues. J was trimmed by 0 bases and V by 5 bases; bases with no gene match: 5.